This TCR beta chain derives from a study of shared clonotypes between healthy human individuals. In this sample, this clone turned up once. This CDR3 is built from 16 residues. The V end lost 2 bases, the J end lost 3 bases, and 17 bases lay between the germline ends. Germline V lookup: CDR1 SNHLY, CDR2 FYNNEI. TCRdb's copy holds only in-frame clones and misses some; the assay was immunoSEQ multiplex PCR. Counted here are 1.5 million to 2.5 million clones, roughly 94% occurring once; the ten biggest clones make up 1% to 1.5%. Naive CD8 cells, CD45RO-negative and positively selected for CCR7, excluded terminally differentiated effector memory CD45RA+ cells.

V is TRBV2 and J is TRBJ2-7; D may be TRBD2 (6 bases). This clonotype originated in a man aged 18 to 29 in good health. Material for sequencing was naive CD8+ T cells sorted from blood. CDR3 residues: CASSETPRLDIYEQYF. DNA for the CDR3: TGTGCCAGCAGTGAAACGCCCCGACTAGACATCTACGAGCAGTACTTC.